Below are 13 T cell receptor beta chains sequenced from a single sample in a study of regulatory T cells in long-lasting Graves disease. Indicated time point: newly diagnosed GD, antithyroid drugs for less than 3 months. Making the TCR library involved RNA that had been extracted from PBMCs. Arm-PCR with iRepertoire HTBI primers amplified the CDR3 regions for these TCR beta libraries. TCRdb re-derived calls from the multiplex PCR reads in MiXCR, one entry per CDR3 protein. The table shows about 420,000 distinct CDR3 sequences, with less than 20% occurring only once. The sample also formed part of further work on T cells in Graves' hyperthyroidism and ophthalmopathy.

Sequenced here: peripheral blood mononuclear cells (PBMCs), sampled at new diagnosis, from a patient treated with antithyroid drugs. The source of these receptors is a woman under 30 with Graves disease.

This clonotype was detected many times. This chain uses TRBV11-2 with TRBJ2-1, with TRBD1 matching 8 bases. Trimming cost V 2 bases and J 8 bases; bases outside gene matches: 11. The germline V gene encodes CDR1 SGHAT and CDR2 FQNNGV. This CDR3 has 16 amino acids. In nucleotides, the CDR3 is TGTGCCAGCAGCTTATCAATCTCAGGGGGCATCTATGAGCAGTTCTTC. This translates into CASSLSISGGIYEQFF.

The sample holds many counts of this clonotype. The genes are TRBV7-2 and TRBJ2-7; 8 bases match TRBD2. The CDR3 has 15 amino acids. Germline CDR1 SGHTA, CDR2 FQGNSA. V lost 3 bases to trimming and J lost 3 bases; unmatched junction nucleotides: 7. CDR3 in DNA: TGTGCCAGCAGCTTGAGTGCGGGACTAGTCTACGAGCAGTACTTC. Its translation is CASSLSAGLVYEQYF. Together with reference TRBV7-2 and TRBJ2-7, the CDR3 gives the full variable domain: GAGVSQSPSNKVTEKGKDVELRCDPISGHTALYWYRQSLGQGLEFLIYFQGNSAPDKSGLPSDRFSAERTGGSVSTLTIQRTQQEDSAVYLCASSLSAGLVYEQYFGPGTRLTVT.

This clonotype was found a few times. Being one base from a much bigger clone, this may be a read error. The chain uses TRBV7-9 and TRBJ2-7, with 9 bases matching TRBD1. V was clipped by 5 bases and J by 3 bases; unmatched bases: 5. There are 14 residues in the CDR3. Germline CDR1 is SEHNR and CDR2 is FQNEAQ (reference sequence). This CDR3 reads CASSPGTGFYEQYF. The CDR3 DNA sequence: TGTGCCAGCAGCCCCGGGACAGGGTTCTACGAGCAGTACTTC.

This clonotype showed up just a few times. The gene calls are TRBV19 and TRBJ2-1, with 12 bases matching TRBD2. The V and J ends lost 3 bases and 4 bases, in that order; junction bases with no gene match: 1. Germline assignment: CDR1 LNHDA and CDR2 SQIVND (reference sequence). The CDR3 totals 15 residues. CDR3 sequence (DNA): TGTGCCAGTAGTATCGGACTAGCGGGATACAATGAGCAGTTCTTC. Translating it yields CASSIGLAGYNEQFF.

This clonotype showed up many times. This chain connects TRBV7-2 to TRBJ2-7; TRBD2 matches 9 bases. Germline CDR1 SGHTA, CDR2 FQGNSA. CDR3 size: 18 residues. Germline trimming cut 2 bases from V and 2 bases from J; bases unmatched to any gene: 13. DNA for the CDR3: TGTGCCAGCAGCTTATTCTCTCGTTTAGCGGGAGAGACCTACGAGCAGTACTTC. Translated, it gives CASSLFSRLAGETYEQYF.

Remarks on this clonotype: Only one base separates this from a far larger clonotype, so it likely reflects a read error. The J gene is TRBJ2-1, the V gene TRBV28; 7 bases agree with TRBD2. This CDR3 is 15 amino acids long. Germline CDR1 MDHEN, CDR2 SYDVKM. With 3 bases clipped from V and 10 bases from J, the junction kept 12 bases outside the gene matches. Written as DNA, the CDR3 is TGTGCCAGCAGTTTCTCGGCGGGAGTGGTATACGAGCAGTTCTTC. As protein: CASSFSAGVVYEQFF.

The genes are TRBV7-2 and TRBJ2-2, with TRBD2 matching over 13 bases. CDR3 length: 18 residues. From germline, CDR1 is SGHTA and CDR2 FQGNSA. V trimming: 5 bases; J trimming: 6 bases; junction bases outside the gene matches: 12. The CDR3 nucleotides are TGTGCCAGCAGCCAGACCGGACTAGCGGGAGTCGTGGCCGGGGAGCTGTTTTTT. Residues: CASSQTGLAGVVAGELFF.

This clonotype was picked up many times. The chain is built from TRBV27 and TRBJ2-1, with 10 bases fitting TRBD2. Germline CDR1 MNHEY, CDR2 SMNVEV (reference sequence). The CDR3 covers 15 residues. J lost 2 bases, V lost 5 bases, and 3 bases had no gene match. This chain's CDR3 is CASSPGLATYNEQFF. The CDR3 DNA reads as TGTGCCAGCAGTCCGGGACTAGCGACCTACAATGAGCAGTTCTTC.

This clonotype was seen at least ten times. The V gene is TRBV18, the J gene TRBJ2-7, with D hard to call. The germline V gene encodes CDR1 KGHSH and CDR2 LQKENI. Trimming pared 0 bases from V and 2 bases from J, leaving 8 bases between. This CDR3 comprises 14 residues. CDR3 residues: CASSPPTRTYEQYF. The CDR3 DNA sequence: TGTGCCAGCTCACCACCGACAAGGACCTACGAGCAGTACTTC.

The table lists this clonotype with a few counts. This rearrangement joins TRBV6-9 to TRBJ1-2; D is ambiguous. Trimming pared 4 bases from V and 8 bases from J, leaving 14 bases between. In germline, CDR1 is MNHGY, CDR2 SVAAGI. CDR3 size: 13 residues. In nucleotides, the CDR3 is TGTGCCAGCAGTTCCGACAAAGAGAGCGGCTACACCTTC. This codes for CASSSDKESGYTF.

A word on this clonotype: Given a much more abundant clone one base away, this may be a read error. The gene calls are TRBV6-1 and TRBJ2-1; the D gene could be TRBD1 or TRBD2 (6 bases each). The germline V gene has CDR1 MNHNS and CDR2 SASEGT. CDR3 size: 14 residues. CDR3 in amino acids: CASSPDGGGDEQLF. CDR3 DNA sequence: TGTGCCAGCAGCCCTGACGGGGGCGGCGATGAGCAGCTCTTC.

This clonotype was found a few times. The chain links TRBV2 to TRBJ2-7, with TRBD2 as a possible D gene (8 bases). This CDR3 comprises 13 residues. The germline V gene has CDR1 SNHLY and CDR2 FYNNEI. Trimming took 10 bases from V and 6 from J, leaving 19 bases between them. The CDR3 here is CANHRGLGGEQYF. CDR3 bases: TGTGCCAACCACAGGGGACTAGGAGGCGAGCAGTACTTC.

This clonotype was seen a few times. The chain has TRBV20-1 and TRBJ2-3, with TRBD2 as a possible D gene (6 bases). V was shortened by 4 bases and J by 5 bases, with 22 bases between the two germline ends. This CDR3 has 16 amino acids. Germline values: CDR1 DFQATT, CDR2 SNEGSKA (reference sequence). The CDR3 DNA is TGCAGTGCTAAGTCCGGGGGAAGGGACCCACGAGATACGCAGTATTTT. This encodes CSAKSGGRDPRDTQYF.